The next 30 T cell receptor beta chains were all read from a single sample in a study of blood T cell repertoires in COVID-19. Clones were read by immunoSEQ multiplex PCR, and TCRdb kept only the in-frame ones, dropping some. The repertoire holds around 150,000 clones, with 80% to 90% as singletons. Sequencing input: peripheral blood. These receptors originate from a man between 70 and 80 years old with acute or convalescent COVID-19.

V usage is TRBV27 and J usage is TRBJ1-1, with no clear D. The V end lost 0 bases, the J end lost 1 base, and 12 bases lay between the germline ends. Germline CDR1 is MNHEY and CDR2 is SMNVEV (reference sequence). The CDR3 has 16 amino acids. The chain's CDR3 is CASSLSSGVPNTEAFF. As DNA, the CDR3 is TGTGCCAGCAGTTTATCCTCCGGGGTCCCGAACACTGAAGCTTTCTTT.

This chain uses TRBV18 with TRBJ2-7; TRBD1 is a possible D gene (5 bases). Germline V CDR1 and CDR2: KGHSH, LQKENI. V was pared by 3 bases and J by 2 bases, with 11 bases between. The CDR3 has 14 amino acids. The CDR3: CASSPGRGPYEQYF. DNA of the CDR3: TGTGCCAGCTCACCTGGTAGGGGCCCCTACGAGCAGTACTTC.

V is TRBV7-3 and J is TRBJ2-7; D unclear. Germline V gene data show CDR1 as SGHTA and CDR2 as FQGTGA. Trimming removed 1 base at V and 3 bases at J, with 7 bases between. This CDR3 has 13 amino acids. Here the CDR3 DNA reads TGTGCCAGCAGCTTAAGAGGCGGCTACGAGCAGTACTTC. It translates to CASSLRGGYEQYF.

The J gene is TRBJ2-2, the V gene TRBV9; 7 nucleotides match TRBD2. With 3 bases clipped from V and 7 bases from J, the junction kept 9 bases outside the gene matches. The V gene's germline CDR1 is SGDLS and CDR2 YYNGEE. The CDR3 extends over 15 amino acids. In nucleotides, the CDR3 is TGTGCCAGCAGCGCCACGGGACTACCCGTCGGGGAGCTGTTTTTT. Encoded protein: CASSATGLPVGELFF.

V usage is TRBV19 and J usage is TRBJ2-7, with TRBD1 matching over 7 bases. Trimming cost V 3 bases and J 4 bases; bases outside gene matches: 6. The CDR3 runs to 14 residues. From germline, CDR1 is LNHDA and CDR2 SQIVND (reference sequence). The CDR3 loop is CASSITGEGYEQYF. CDR3 sequence (DNA): TGTGCCAGTAGTATCACAGGGGAAGGGTACGAGCAGTACTTC.

The DNA for the CDR3 is TGTGCCAGCAGTCGAACAGGGGCAGAGACCCAGTACTTC. This sequence encodes CASSRTGAETQYF. V is TRBV6-5 and J is TRBJ2-5, with 7 bases lining up with TRBD1. CDR3 length: 13 residues. Per germline, CDR1 MNHEY and CDR2 SVGAGI. V was clipped by 5 bases and J by 4 bases; unmatched bases: 4.

The gene calls are TRBV5-4 and TRBJ2-5; D may be TRBD1 (6 bases). The length of the CDR3 is 14 residues. The ends were cut back, 4 bases at V and 2 bases at J, with 12 bases in the middle. Germline V CDR1 and CDR2: SGHNT, YYREEE (reference sequence). The CDR3 protein is CASSADSYQETQYF. CDR3 bases: TGTGCCAGCAGCGCGGACAGTTATCAAGAGACCCAGTACTTC.

The V call is TRBV18, the J call TRBJ1-5, with TRBD1 identical over 8 bases. CDR1 and CDR2 from the germline V gene are KGHSH and LQKENI. The CDR3 contains 14 residues. The V segment lost 4 bases and the J segment 6 bases; nucleotides outside the gene matches: 5. The CDR3 nucleotides are TGTGCCAGCTCACAGGCACAGGGGGGTCAGCCCCAGCATTTT. Protein sequence: CASSQAQGGQPQHF.

This clone showed up just once. The CDR3 spells CASSLAPPMTGETQYF. The DNA of the CDR3 is TGTGCCAGCAGCTTAGCCCCCCCCATGACAGGGGAAACCCAGTACTTC. The chain joins TRBV7-2 to TRBJ2-5, with TRBD1 matching over 8 bases. The CDR3 is 16 amino acids. CDR1 SGHTA and CDR2 FQGNSA come from the germline V gene. The ends lost 0 bases at V and 8 bases at J; junction bases unmatched: 11.

The rearrangement joins TRBV18 to TRBJ2-1; a possible D gene is TRBD2 (6 bases). Trimming cost V 3 bases and J 2 bases, with 14 bases left between them. Germline V gene sequence: CDR1 KGHSH, CDR2 LQKENI. The CDR3 is made up of 16 amino acids. Written as DNA, the CDR3 is TGTGCCAGCTCACCCCGCGGAGGGGAACCCTACAATGAGCAGTTCTTC. Translation: CASSPRGGEPYNEQFF.

The rearrangement joins TRBV7-9 to TRBJ1-6; 10 nucleotides agree with TRBD1. The CDR3 consists of 15 residues. Trimming removed 1 base from V and 6 bases from J; junction bases left unmatched: 0. Germline CDR1 is SEHNR and CDR2 is FQNEAQ (reference sequence). CDR3 nucleotide sequence: TGTGCCAGCAGCTTAGGGGACAGGGGTAATTCACCCCTCCACTTT. Protein product: CASSLGDRGNSPLHF.

The V gene is TRBV6-4, the J gene TRBJ1-5; 9 positions agree with TRBD1. CDR1 and CDR2 from the germline V gene are MRHNA and SNTAGT. There are 13 residues in the CDR3. Trimming at V came to 5 bases and at J to 5 bases, leaving 1 base not matched to a gene. CDR3 nucleotides: TGTGCCAGCAGTAGGGACAGGGATCAGCCCCAGCATTTT. It encodes CASSRDRDQPQHF.

The V and J genes are TRBV28 and TRBJ1-2; weak D call: TRBD1 (6 bases). CDR3 length equals 14 residues. From germline, CDR1 is MDHEN and CDR2 SYDVKM. V lost 2 bases to trimming and J lost 7 bases, with 14 bases between them. The CDR3: CASSLAGARLGYTF. The CDR3 coding sequence is TGTGCCAGCAGTTTAGCAGGGGCGAGGCTTGGCTACACCTTC.

This clone was seen just once. The rearrangement joins TRBV4-3 to TRBJ1-4; 10 bases match TRBD1. This CDR3 contains 15 residues. Germline V gives CDR1 LGHNA, CDR2 YSLEER. The V and J ends lost 0 bases and 8 bases, in that order; junction bases with no gene match: 3. CDR3 nucleotide sequence: TGCGCCAGCAGCCAAGAAGGACAGGGGGACGAAAAACTGTTTTTT. Translation gives CASSQEGQGDEKLFF.

This sequence joins TRBV9 and TRBJ1-2, with 7 bases that match TRBD1. Germline trimming cut 0 bases from V and 4 bases from J; bases unmatched to any gene: 6. In germline, CDR1 is SGDLS, CDR2 YYNGEE. The CDR3 is made up of 15 amino acids. The CDR3: CASSVAPTGSYGYTF. DNA of the CDR3: TGTGCCAGCAGCGTAGCTCCGACAGGGAGCTATGGCTACACCTTC.

This chain's CDR3 is CSVESSGVPDTQYF. The CDR3 DNA reads as TGCAGCGTTGAAAGTAGCGGGGTCCCGGATACGCAGTATTTT. This chain links TRBV29-1 with TRBJ2-3, with TRBD2 matching over 8 bases. This CDR3 has 14 amino acids. CDR1 SQVTM and CDR2 ANQGSEA come from the germline V gene. V dropped 2 bases and J dropped 6; count of bases not matched to a gene: 7.

The chain carries TRBV20-1 and TRBJ2-3; 8 positions agree with TRBD1. The V gene's germline CDR1 is DFQATT and CDR2 SNEGSKA (reference sequence). V dropped 3 bases and J dropped 4; count of bases not matched to a gene: 9. The CDR3 loop spans 15 amino acids. The CDR3 DNA reads as TGCAGTGCTAGTGCGACAGGGGATAGGGCAGATACGCAGTATTTT. Translating gives CSASATGDRADTQYF.

This chain connects TRBV10-3 to TRBJ1-2; a weak D match, TRBD1 (5 bases). The CDR3 is 15 amino acids. V was clipped by 0 bases and J by 3 bases, with 11 bases between them. Germline CDR1 is ENHRY and CDR2 is SYGVKD. CDR3 bases: TGTGCCATCAGTGAGTCCCAGGGCGCGGACTATGGCTACACCTTC. Translated, it gives CAISESQGADYGYTF.

The rearrangement joins TRBV9 to TRBJ2-1; 10 bases line up with TRBD1. V dropped 4 bases and J dropped 8; count of bases not matched to a gene: 9. CDR3 size: 15 residues. CDR1 and CDR2 from the germline V gene are SGDLS and YYNGEE. The CDR3 sequence: CASSPRDRGIHEQFF. DNA for the CDR3: TGTGCCAGCAGCCCACGGGACAGGGGAATTCATGAGCAGTTCTTC.

The genes are TRBV2 and TRBJ2-5; 14 bases map to TRBD2. The germline V gene has CDR1 SNHLY and CDR2 FYNNEI. The CDR3 has 16 amino acids. V trimming: 7 bases; J trimming: 2 bases; junction bases outside the gene matches: 6. The CDR3 sequence is CASIEGLAGEQETQYF. The CDR3 DNA is TGTGCCAGCATCGAGGGACTAGCGGGAGAACAAGAGACCCAGTACTTC.

This chain links TRBV6-5 with TRBJ2-7; 7 bases are a match to TRBD2. The CDR3 loop spans 14 amino acids. J gave up 2 bases and V 6 bases, and 7 bases lay outside the gene matches. Germline values: CDR1 MNHEY, CDR2 SVGAGI. This CDR3 is CASRLGEGPYEQYF. The CDR3 DNA reads TGTGCCAGCAGGCTAGGGGAGGGCCCCTACGAGCAGTACTTC.

This chain connects TRBV30 to TRBJ2-1; 9 bases line up with TRBD2. Trimming removed 0 bases from V and 1 base from J; junction bases left unmatched: 10. This CDR3 is built from 18 residues. In germline, CDR1 is GTSNPN, CDR2 SVGIG (reference sequence). CDR3 nucleotide sequence: TGTGCCTGGAGTGTATTCCAACTAGCGGGCGGTTCCTACAATGAGCAGTTCTTC. It translates to CAWSVFQLAGGSYNEQFF. The whole variable domain, remainder taken from reference TRBV30 and TRBJ2-1, is SQTIHQWPATLVQPVGSPLSLECTVEGTSNPNLYWYRQAAGRGLQLLFYSVGIGQISSEVPQNLSASRPQDRQFILSSKKLLLSDSGFYLCAWSVFQLAGGSYNEQFFGPGTRLTVL.

The V and J genes are TRBV2 and TRBJ1-1; no definite D call. V gave up 7 bases and J gave up 3 bases, with 9 bases separating them. The germline V gene encodes CDR1 SNHLY and CDR2 FYNNEI. The CDR3 has 12 residues. The CDR3 loop is CASTGFHTEAFF. The CDR3, as DNA: TGTGCCAGCACGGGGTTTCACACTGAAGCTTTCTTT.

V is TRBV5-6 and J is TRBJ2-1, with D hard to call. The CDR3 is 13 residues long. V was pared by 6 bases and J by 4 bases, with 11 bases between. Germline V gene sequence: CDR1 SGHDT, CDR2 YYEEEE. CDR3: CASNPGYYNEQFF. The CDR3 DNA reads TGTGCCAGCAACCCAGGATATTACAATGAGCAGTTCTTC. Variable domain in full (rest from reference TRBV5-6 and TRBJ2-1): DAGVTQSPTHLIKTRGQQVTLRCSPKSGHDTVSWYQQALGQGPQFIFQYYEEEERQRGNFPDRFSGHQFPNYSSELNVNALLLGDSALYLCASNPGYYNEQFFGPGTRLTVL.

CDR3 sequence (DNA): TGTGCCACCAGGGAGGGAACAGCTAATGAAAAACTGTTTTTT. It encodes CATREGTANEKLFF. The chain carries TRBV10-3 and TRBJ1-4; TRBD1 is a possible D gene (5 bases). Between the trimmed V and J ends, which lost 10 bases and 3 bases, there was a span of 15 bases. The CDR3 has 14 amino acids. CDR1 is ENHRY and CDR2 is SYGVKD in the germline V gene.

This clone was seen a handful of times. V is TRBV7-9 and J is TRBJ2-1; 9 nucleotides align to TRBD2. J was trimmed by 7 bases and V by 11 bases; bases with no gene match: 12. The V gene's germline CDR1 is SEHNR and CDR2 FQNEAQ (reference sequence). The CDR3 consists of 14 residues. CDR3 protein: CAPHAGGPGNEQFF. The CDR3 DNA reads as TGTGCCCCTCATGCGGGAGGGCCGGGTAATGAGCAGTTCTTC.

The rearrangement links TRBV4-3 to TRBJ2-2, with 9 nucleotides matching TRBD2. This CDR3 comprises 17 residues. Per germline, CDR1 LGHNA and CDR2 YSLEER. Losses at the gene ends were 0 bases for V and 6 bases for J; bases not matched to a gene: 8. CDR3 bases: TGCGCCAGCAGCCAAGATGTCCCTAGCGGGAAGTCCGGGGAGCTGTTTTTT. Amino acid sequence: CASSQDVPSGKSGELFF.

The chain has TRBV11-2 and TRBJ2-5, with 8 positions matching TRBD2. The V and J ends lost 5 bases and 5 bases, in that order; junction bases with no gene match: 10. CDR1 is SGHAT and CDR2 is FQNNGV in the germline V gene. CDR3 size: 15 residues. This chain's CDR3 is CASSLTSGGKETQYF. CDR3 bases: TGTGCCAGCAGCCTCACTAGCGGAGGGAAGGAGACCCAGTACTTC.

J is TRBJ2-1 and V is TRBV4-1; D not resolved. Germline-derived CDR1 and CDR2 are MGHRA and YSYEKL. The CDR3 extends over 13 amino acids. The V gene lost 1 base and the J gene lost 6 bases, with 7 bases spanning the gap. The CDR3 region is CASSQGLLNEQFF. The CDR3 DNA sequence: TGCGCCAGCAGCCAAGGACTCCTCAATGAGCAGTTCTTC.

This clone was recorded once. The chain combines TRBV27 with TRBJ2-5; TRBD2 matches at 10 bases. The CDR3 extends over 15 amino acids. The J segment lost 5 bases and the V segment lost 0 bases, leaving 3 bases of the junction unmatched. CDR1 and CDR2 from the germline V gene are MNHEY and SMNVEV (reference sequence). For the CDR3, the DNA is TGTGCCAGCAGTTTATCGGGGACTAGCGTCGAGACCCAGTACTTC. Protein: CASSLSGTSVETQYF.